This T cell receptor beta chain was captured by sequencing in a study of technical replicates of blood from several donors. TCRdb's table, derived via immunoSEQ multiplex PCR, lists solely in-frame clones and lacks some. Seen here are 55,000 to 80,000 clones, roughly 98% observed once, and the top ten hold under 0.2%. This clone was seen once. The CDR3 has 17 amino acids. Trimming pared 4 bases from V and 7 bases from J, leaving 25 bases between. CDR1 is MNHEY, CDR2 SMNVEV, per germline (reference sequence). The sample comprised T cells isolated from PBMCs. This TCR derives from a human donor in good health. The chain carries TRBV27 and TRBJ1-2; D gene ambiguous. The CDR3 region has the DNA TGTGCCAGCAGTTGGGAGGGTGGCAGTATGGGTTGGAGTGGCTACACCTTC. Amino acids: CASSWEGGSMGWSGYTF.